This T cell receptor beta chain was retrieved from a study of CD8 T cells in ankylosing spondylitis. Germline trimming cut 1 base from V and 8 bases from J; bases unmatched to any gene: 5. CDR3 length equals 15 residues. The germline V gene has CDR1 SGHTA and CDR2 FQGTGA. Quantitative barcoded 5'-RACE was used to prepare TCR beta libraries. TCRdb passed the 5' RACE reads through MiXCR, listing each CDR3 protein once. The sample yields under 250,000 distinct CDR3 sequences, roughly 25% seen once. This clonotype was recorded at least ten times. Its antigen is as yet unknown. Study-wide results and limits: Before this, some motif variants had been reported in reactive arthritis synovial fluid and blood. Significant enrichment of disease-linked clones was reported in matched ankylosing spondylitis synovial fluid.

The sequenced material came from blood, either unsorted or a sorted T cell fraction (not recorded which). The clonotype originates from a male donor with ankylosing spondylitis or in good health (not recorded which). The chain joins TRBV7-3 to TRBJ2-3, with 11 bases that match TRBD2. The CDR3 is CASSLSIGTSGTQYF. The CDR3, as DNA: TGTGCCAGCAGCTTAAGTATTGGGACTAGCGGTACGCAGTATTTT. Complete variable domain (other parts from reference TRBV7-3 and TRBJ2-3): GAGVSQTPSNKVTEKGKYVELRCDPISGHTALYWYRQSLGQGPEFLIYFQGTGAADDSGLPNDRFFAVRPEGSVSTLKIQRTERGDSAVYLCASSLSIGTSGTQYFGPGTRLTVL.